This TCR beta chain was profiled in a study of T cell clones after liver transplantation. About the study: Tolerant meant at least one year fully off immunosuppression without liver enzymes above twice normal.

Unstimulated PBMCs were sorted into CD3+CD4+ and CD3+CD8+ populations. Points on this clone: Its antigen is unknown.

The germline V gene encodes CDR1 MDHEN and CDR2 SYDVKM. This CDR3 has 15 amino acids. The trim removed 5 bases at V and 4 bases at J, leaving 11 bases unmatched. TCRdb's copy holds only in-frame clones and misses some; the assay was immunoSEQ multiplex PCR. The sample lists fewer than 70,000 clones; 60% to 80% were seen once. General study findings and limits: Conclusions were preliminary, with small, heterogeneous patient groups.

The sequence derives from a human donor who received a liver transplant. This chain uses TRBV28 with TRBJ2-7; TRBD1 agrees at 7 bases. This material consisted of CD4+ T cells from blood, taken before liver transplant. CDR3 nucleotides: TGTGCCAGCAGTCCACAGGGGTTCGGTAGTTACGAGCAGTACTTC. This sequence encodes CASSPQGFGSYEQYF.